This T cell receptor beta chain was sequenced for a study of T cells in women clearing cervical HPV infection. Study context: Control women cleared a single incident HPV16 infection within 12 months. Case blood drawn at lesion detection; control blood after infection cleared. Regarding the study as a whole: A classifier using richness and V gene abundances reached an AUC of around 0.78. TRBV6-7 abundance was lower in cases than controls (around 0.1% versus 0.15%).

The repertoire was sequenced with immunoSEQ multiplex PCR; TCRdb's copy has only in-frame clones and lacks some. The data include fewer than 35,000 clones; the top ten clones carry about 17%. In the case of this clone: Its antigen remains unknown. Read data end 3 residues before the CDR3 end; the end is taken from the germline J gene.

The CDR3 is made up of 15 amino acids. Germline values: CDR1 LNHDA, CDR2 SQIVND (reference sequence). This sequence originates from a woman aged 18 to 75 with a cervical HPV16 infection that either progressed to CIN3+ or cleared (not recorded which). The sample comprised blood buffy coat. V and J are TRBV19 and TRBJ1-2; D ambiguous. CDR3 residues: CASSVYLQSSYDYTF. Incomplete CDR3 DNA: TGTGCCAGTAGCGTATACCTACAGAGCTCCTACGAC.